The rows below give T cell receptor beta chains drawn from one sample of a study of T cells in Graves' hyperthyroidism and ophthalmopathy. TCRdb reprocessed the multiplex PCR reads via MiXCR and lists one record per CDR3 protein. The data show 540,000 or so distinct CDR3 sequences, roughly 14% seen once. Source material: blood. The receptors were gathered from a young woman with Graves' hyperthyroidism. CDR3s include the opening cysteine and the closing phenylalanine or tryptophan. The order of the fields is clone size, D gene, J gene, V gene, CDR3 protein, CDR3 DNA. D genes are given only for firm matches. Part of the rows lack a size; the others show once, few, many or a class for expanded clones.

abundance: many
d_gene: NA
j_gene: TRBJ2-3
v_gene: TRBV6-1
CDR3aa: CATEPATSTDTQYF
CDR3nt: TGTGCCACCGAACCCGCAACTAGCACAGATACGCAGTATTTT

abundance: NA
d_gene: NA
j_gene: TRBJ2-6
v_gene: TRBV5-1
CDR3aa: CASSLVPGEASGANVLTF
CDR3nt: TGCGCCAGCAGCTTGGTCCCAGGGGAAGCTTCTGGGGCCAACGTCCTGACTTTC

abundance: many
d_gene: NA
j_gene: TRBJ1-4
v_gene: TRBV11-1
CDR3aa: CASSFTDGDEKLFF
CDR3nt: TGTGCCAGCAGCTTCACTGACGGGGATGAAAAACTGTTTTTT

abundance: many
d_gene: TRBD1
j_gene: TRBJ1-5
v_gene: TRBV6-2/TRBV6-3
CDR3aa: CASSNGQGGNQPQHF
CDR3nt: TGTGCCAGCAGCAACGGACAGGGTGGCAATCAGCCCCAGCATTTT

abundance: many
d_gene: NA
j_gene: TRBJ1-2
v_gene: TRBV28
CDR3aa: CASSFQGYGYTF
CDR3nt: TGTGCCAGCAGTTTTCAGGGCTATGGCTACACCTTC

abundance: many
d_gene: NA
j_gene: TRBJ2-5
v_gene: TRBV11-3
CDR3aa: CASSLYGGPGETQYF
CDR3nt: TGTGCCAGCAGCTTATATGGTGGTCCGGGAGAGACCCAGTACTTC

abundance: NA
d_gene: TRBD2
j_gene: TRBJ2-7
v_gene: TRBV10-3
CDR3aa: CAISGREVDYYEQYF
CDR3nt: TGTGCCATCAGTGGTCGGGAGGTAGATTACTACGAGCAGTACTTC

abundance: many
d_gene: TRBD1
j_gene: TRBJ1-5
v_gene: TRBV30
CDR3aa: CASGQGLNQPQHF
CDR3nt: TGTGCCTCAGGACAGGGGTTGAATCAGCCCCAGCATTTT

abundance: NA
d_gene: NA
j_gene: TRBJ1-1
v_gene: TRBV6-1
CDR3aa: CASRTEFPEAFF
CDR3nt: TGTGCCAGCAGGACAGAGTTCCCTGAAGCTTTCTTT

abundance: many
d_gene: TRBD2
j_gene: TRBJ2-5
v_gene: TRBV2
CDR3aa: CASSDPRWDYSEGETQYF
CDR3nt: TGTGCCAGCAGCGACCCAAGGTGGGACTATAGCGAAGGGGAGACCCAGTACTTC

abundance: many
d_gene: TRBD1
j_gene: TRBJ1-2
v_gene: TRBV3-1
CDR3aa: CASSQDDREGGYTF
CDR3nt: TGTGCCAGCAGCCAAGACGACAGGGAGGGTGGCTACACCTTC

abundance: few
d_gene: NA
j_gene: TRBJ1-5
v_gene: TRBV30
CDR3aa: CAWSPYGVLNQPQHF
CDR3nt: TGTGCCTGGAGCCCCTATGGGGTCCTCAATCAGCCCCAGCATTTT

abundance: few
d_gene: NA
j_gene: TRBJ2-7
v_gene: TRBV18
CDR3aa: CASSLPGLHYEQYF
CDR3nt: TGTGCCAGCTCTCTCCCGGGACTCCACTACGAGCAGTACTTC

abundance: few
d_gene: NA
j_gene: TRBJ1-3
v_gene: TRBV5-1
CDR3aa: CASSLGGYGNTIYF
CDR3nt: TGCGCCAGCAGCTTGGGGGGATACGGAAACACCATATATTTT

abundance: few
d_gene: NA
j_gene: TRBJ2-1
v_gene: TRBV20-1
CDR3aa: CSARKVGEQFF
CDR3nt: TGCAGTGCTAGAAAAGTAGGTGAGCAGTTCTTC

abundance: NA
d_gene: NA
j_gene: TRBJ2-3
v_gene: TRBV4-2
CDR3aa: CASSQDRRAESDTQYF
CDR3nt: TGTGCCAGCAGCCAAGATCGGCGGGCGGAATCAGATACGCAGTATTTT

abundance: NA
d_gene: TRBD2
j_gene: TRBJ2-3
v_gene: TRBV11-1
CDR3aa: CASSLGGLAGPTDTQYF
CDR3nt: TGTGCCAGCAGCTTGGGGGGACTAGCGGGGCCCACAGATACGCAGTATTTT

abundance: few
d_gene: TRBD2
j_gene: TRBJ2-2
v_gene: TRBV20-1
CDR3aa: CSARRTGGGTGELFF
CDR3nt: TGCAGTGCTAGAAGGACGGGAGGGGGCACCGGGGAGCTGTTTTTT

abundance: NA
d_gene: NA
j_gene: TRBJ2-3
v_gene: TRBV4-1
CDR3aa: CASSRLFVKRDTQYF
CDR3nt: TGCGCCAGCAGCAGGCTTTTCGTTAAAAGGGATACGCAGTATTTT

abundance: NA
d_gene: TRBD2
j_gene: TRBJ2-3
v_gene: TRBV7-9
CDR3aa: CASSPGLIAPTDTQYF
CDR3nt: TGTGCCAGCAGCCCGGGACTAATTGCCCCCACAGATACGCAGTATTTT

abundance: few
d_gene: TRBD2
j_gene: TRBJ2-7
v_gene: TRBV4-1
CDR3aa: CASSQEGTSSYEQYF
CDR3nt: TGCGCCAGCAGCCAAGAGGGGACTAGCTCCTACGAGCAGTACTTC

abundance: many
d_gene: TRBD1
j_gene: TRBJ2-5
v_gene: TRBV3-1
CDR3aa: CASRKGTDQETQYF
CDR3nt: TGTGCCAGCAGGAAAGGGACAGACCAAGAGACCCAGTACTTC

abundance: many
d_gene: NA
j_gene: TRBJ2-1
v_gene: TRBV7-2
CDR3aa: CASSRTWEQFF
CDR3nt: TGTGCCAGCAGCCGTACTTGGGAGCAGTTCTTC

abundance: NA
d_gene: TRBD2
j_gene: TRBJ2-1
v_gene: TRBV29-1
CDR3aa: CSVETGRGAGGDYNEQFF
CDR3nt: TGCAGCGTTGAAACGGGGAGGGGAGCGGGAGGGGACTACAATGAGCAGTTCTTC

abundance: NA
d_gene: TRBD1
j_gene: TRBJ1-3
v_gene: TRBV6-5
CDR3aa: CASSYRDRAGGNTIYF
CDR3nt: TGTGCCAGCAGTTACCGGGACAGGGCTGGAGGAAACACCATATATTTT

abundance: few
d_gene: NA
j_gene: TRBJ1-6
v_gene: TRBV12-3/TRBV12-4
CDR3aa: CASSSARGGSPLHF
CDR3nt: TGTGCCAGCAGCTCGGCAAGGGGTGGCTCACCCCTCCACTTT

abundance: many
d_gene: NA
j_gene: TRBJ2-1
v_gene: TRBV12-3/TRBV12-4
CDR3aa: CASRPGGAPYNEQFF
CDR3nt: TGTGCCAGCAGGCCAGGGGGGGCCCCCTACAATGAGCAGTTCTTC

abundance: many
d_gene: NA
j_gene: TRBJ1-2
v_gene: TRBV30
CDR3aa: CAWSPGTGYYGYTF
CDR3nt: TGTGCCTGGAGTCCCGGGACGGGTTACTATGGCTACACCTTC

abundance: many
d_gene: TRBD1
j_gene: TRBJ2-3
v_gene: TRBV20-1
CDR3aa: CSAGQGAYSDTQYF
CDR3nt: TGCAGTGCCGGACAGGGGGCGTATTCAGATACGCAGTATTTT

abundance: many
d_gene: TRBD2
j_gene: TRBJ2-3
v_gene: TRBV20-1
CDR3aa: CSARTGTSGSKVTDTQYF
CDR3nt: TGCAGTGCTAGGACCGGGACTAGCGGGAGTAAAGTCACAGATACGCAGTATTTT

abundance: many
d_gene: NA
j_gene: TRBJ2-7
v_gene: TRBV30
CDR3aa: CAWSLTGTYEQYF
CDR3nt: TGTGCCTGGAGTTTGACAGGGACTTACGAGCAGTACTTC

abundance: many
d_gene: TRBD1
j_gene: TRBJ2-2
v_gene: TRBV6-1
CDR3aa: CASSEMGQGFTGELFF
CDR3nt: TGTGCCAGCAGTGAAATGGGACAGGGTTTTACCGGGGAGCTGTTTTTT

abundance: few
d_gene: TRBD2
j_gene: TRBJ2-7
v_gene: TRBV4-1
CDR3aa: CASSPKTPLLASEQYF
CDR3nt: TGCGCCAGCAGCCCTAAAACCCCTCTACTAGCGAGCGAGCAGTACTTC

abundance: NA
d_gene: TRBD2
j_gene: TRBJ2-2
v_gene: TRBV2
CDR3aa: CASKEFSGSNTGELFF
CDR3nt: TGTGCCAGCAAAGAATTTAGCGGGAGTAACACCGGGGAGCTGTTTTTT

abundance: many
d_gene: NA
j_gene: TRBJ2-1
v_gene: TRBV15
CDR3aa: CATRAGTTTYNEQFF
CDR3nt: TGTGCCACCAGGGCCGGGACAACTACCTACAATGAGCAGTTCTTC

abundance: many
d_gene: NA
j_gene: TRBJ1-4
v_gene: TRBV3-1
CDR3aa: CASSRSGEKLFF
CDR3nt: TGTGCCAGCAGCCGTTCCGGTGAAAAACTGTTTTTT

abundance: many
d_gene: TRBD2
j_gene: TRBJ2-1
v_gene: TRBV29-1
CDR3aa: CSVDETSEYNEQFF
CDR3nt: TGCAGCGTTGACGAGACTAGCGAATACAATGAGCAGTTCTTC

abundance: NA
d_gene: NA
j_gene: TRBJ1-5
v_gene: TRBV4-1
CDR3aa: CASSQGAVDGDQPQHF
CDR3nt: TGCGCCAGCAGCCAAGGGGCCGTGGACGGGGATCAGCCCCAGCATTTT

abundance: NA
d_gene: NA
j_gene: TRBJ2-1
v_gene: TRBV28
CDR3aa: CASSLSLGVLSYNEQFF
CDR3nt: TGTGCCAGCAGTTTAAGTCTGGGAGTATTATCCTACAATGAGCAGTTCTTC

abundance: NA
d_gene: NA
j_gene: TRBJ1-2
v_gene: TRBV10-3
CDR3aa: CAISEFTGAGYTF
CDR3nt: TGTGCCATCAGTGAGTTTACGGGAGCTGGCTACACCTTC